The 32 T cell receptor beta chains below were found in one sample sequenced in a study of OX40 agonist ivuxolimab in advanced cancers. Repertoires were generated with immunoSEQ multiplex PCR, while TCRdb's copy carries only in-frame clones and drops some. The sample includes under 75,000 clones, 65% to 85% of them seen just once. The sample was CD4+ or CD8+ T cells sorted from blood, taken in a trial of the OX40 agonist ivuxolimab. These receptors were obtained from an adult with an advanced solid tumor such as melanoma, head and neck, liver or kidney cancer.

The chain recombines TRBV29-1 with TRBJ1-2, with D possibly TRBD1 on 6 matching bases. Per germline, CDR1 SQVTM and CDR2 ANQGSEA. The V gene lost 3 bases and the J gene lost 8 bases, with 10 bases spanning the gap. The CDR3 spans 11 residues. CDR3 protein: CSVEGAEGYTF. CDR3 nucleotide sequence: TGCAGCGTTGAGGGGGCAGAGGGCTACACCTTC.

This rearrangement joins TRBV10-1 to TRBJ1-2; tentative D call: TRBD1 (5 bases). This CDR3 region has 18 residues. Germline V gene sequence: CDR1 WNHNN, CDR2 SYGVQD (reference sequence). Trimming took off 0 bases at V and 5 bases at J, with 22 bases between the two ends. CDR3 region: CASSESVGLRTPLYGYTF. CDR3 in DNA: TGCGCCAGCAGTGAGTCTGTGGGACTGCGGACCCCATTATATGGCTACACCTTC.

This chain joins TRBV6-6 and TRBJ1-4; D gene unclear. Germline lookup yields CDR1 MNHNY and CDR2 SVGAGI (reference sequence). The CDR3 contains 15 residues. Between the trimmed V and J ends, which lost 8 bases and 8 bases, there was a span of 21 bases. The CDR3 DNA reads TGTGCCAGCCTTACCCGCGAACTAATGCCGGAAAAACTGTTTTTT. It is translated as CASLTRELMPEKLFF.

The CDR3 reads CASSRPDRENYGYTF. CDR3 nucleotide sequence: TGCGCCAGCAGCCGACCGGACAGGGAAAACTATGGCTACACCTTC. The rearrangement links TRBV4-1 to TRBJ1-2; 8 nucleotides align to TRBD1. Germline V lookup: CDR1 MGHRA, CDR2 YSYEKL. The CDR3 covers 15 residues. The J segment lost 2 bases and the V segment lost 4 bases, leaving 6 bases of the junction unmatched.

The chain uses TRBV5-4 and TRBJ1-1; D uncertain. Germline V lookup: CDR1 SGHNT, CDR2 YYREEE (reference sequence). The V end was cut by 8 bases, the J end by 1 base, with 9 bases between. This CDR3 is 12 amino acids long. As DNA, the CDR3 is TGTGCCAGGAGCGGGCGGAACACTGAAGCTTTCTTT. This codes for CARSGRNTEAFF. Full variable domain (rest looked up from reference TRBV5-4 and TRBJ1-1): ETGVTQSPTHLIKTRGQQVTLRCSSQSGHNTVSWYQQALGQGPQFIFQYYREEENGRGNFPPRFSGLQFPNYSSELNVNALELDDSALYLCARSGRNTEAFFGQGTRLTVV.

V gene TRBV7-6 combines with J gene TRBJ1-1; D not resolved. Germline V gives CDR1 SGHVS, CDR2 FNYEAQ. The CDR3 length is 13 residues. V gave up 5 bases and J gave up 5 bases, with 12 bases separating them. The CDR3 reads CASSDDGWTEAFF. CDR3 bases: TGTGCCAGCAGCGACGATGGTTGGACTGAAGCTTTCTTT.

The V call is TRBV18, the J call TRBJ2-7; 7 nucleotides line up with TRBD1. Germline-derived CDR1 and CDR2 are KGHSH and LQKENI. The J segment lost 2 bases and the V segment lost 3 bases, leaving 7 bases of the junction unmatched. This CDR3 region has 15 residues. The CDR3 bases are TGTGCCAGCTCACCGACCGGGACAGATCCCTACGAGCAGTACTTC. This encodes CASSPTGTDPYEQYF.

The chain recombines TRBV5-1 with TRBJ1-1; D is uncertain. Between the trimmed V and J ends, which lost 4 bases and 0 bases, there was a span of 13 bases. Germline lookup yields CDR1 SGHRS and CDR2 YFSETQ. The CDR3 is made up of 15 amino acids. Here the CDR3 DNA reads TGCGCCAGCAGCCTTGGTTTGGGGATGAACACTGAAGCTTTCTTT. Translated, it gives CASSLGLGMNTEAFF.

The chain joins TRBV30 to TRBJ2-7; D is unclear. Per germline, CDR1 GTSNPN and CDR2 SVGIG (reference sequence). V gave up 0 bases and J gave up 7 bases, with 13 bases separating them. The CDR3 extends over 13 amino acids. The CDR3 DNA sequence: TGTGCCTGGAGTGTAATCCAGGTGCGTGAGCAGTACTTC. Protein product: CAWSVIQVREQYF.

The genes are TRBV15 and TRBJ1-1; D not certain. The CDR3 sequence is 15 residues long. Germline assignment: CDR1 LNHNV and CDR2 YYDKDF (reference sequence). Deletions cut 3 bases from V and 1 base from J, with 12 bases between. CDR3 residues: CATSRGKFSNTEAFF. DNA for the CDR3: TGTGCCACCAGCAGGGGGAAATTCTCGAACACTGAAGCTTTCTTT.

The V call is TRBV5-1, the J call TRBJ1-2; D may be TRBD1 (5 bases). Between the trimmed V and J ends, which lost 2 bases and 0 bases, there was a span of 14 bases. Per germline, CDR1 SGHRS and CDR2 YFSETQ. The CDR3 contains 16 residues. As DNA, the CDR3 is TGCGCCAGCAGCTTTGGGCCGACAGAGTCTAACTATGGCTACACCTTC. Its protein is CASSFGPTESNYGYTF.

V gene TRBV9 combines with J gene TRBJ2-1; TRBD1 matches at 9 bases. In germline, CDR1 is SGDLS, CDR2 YYNGEE. V lost 3 bases and J lost 4; bases outside the gene matches: 20. The CDR3 covers 20 residues. The CDR3 sequence is CASSAPRLNQDRGFYNEQFF. CDR3 sequence (DNA): TGTGCCAGCAGCGCCCCTAGACTCAATCAGGACAGGGGATTTTACAATGAGCAGTTCTTC.

The V and J genes are TRBV7-9 and TRBJ1-6; D call uncertain. Per the germline V gene, CDR1 is SEHNR and CDR2 is FQNEAQ (reference sequence). Trimming cost V 3 bases and J 8 bases, with 14 bases left between them. The CDR3 loop spans 15 amino acids. The CDR3: CASSFRSERDSPLHF. For the CDR3, the DNA is TGTGCCAGCAGCTTTCGCTCTGAGAGGGATTCACCCCTCCACTTT.

This clone is a singleton in its sample. This chain links TRBV7-8 with TRBJ1-3; D is undetermined. This CDR3 comprises 16 residues. Per germline, CDR1 SGHVS and CDR2 FQNEAQ. The germline V and J ends were trimmed by 0 bases and 0 bases, with 9 bases remaining between them. CDR3 amino acids: CASSLASTLSGNTIYF. As DNA, the CDR3 is TGTGCCAGCAGCTTAGCTTCGACTCTCTCTGGAAACACCATATATTTT.

J is TRBJ2-2 and V is TRBV5-1, with no clear D. CDR3 length: 14 residues. Per germline, CDR1 SGHRS and CDR2 YFSETQ. V lost 5 bases and J 0 bases, leaving 8 bases between the germline ends. CDR3 DNA: TGCGCCAGCAGGGCAAGTCCGAACACCGGGGAGCTGTTTTTT. This codes for CASRASPNTGELFF.

V and J are TRBV6-1 and TRBJ2-7, with 9 bases lining up with TRBD1. This CDR3 is 13 amino acids long. V gave up 6 bases and J gave up 3 bases; unmatched junction bases: 3. CDR1 and CDR2 (germline): MNHNS, SASEGT. DNA of the CDR3: TGTGCCAGCAGATTGACAGGGGGCTACGAGCAGTACTTC. Translation gives CASRLTGGYEQYF.

This chain links TRBV21-1 with TRBJ1-1. TRBV21-1 is described as a pseudogene. This CDR3 contains 19 residues. The CDR3 is CASSKSPRGLGGMNTEAFF. The DNA for the CDR3 is TGTGCCAGCAGCAAAAGCCCCCGAGGGCTCGGGGGCATGAACACTGAAGCTTTCTTT.

V usage is TRBV11-3 and J usage is TRBJ2-1; weak D call: TRBD2 (5 bases). This CDR3 spans 13 amino acids. V was trimmed by 5 bases and J by 9 bases, leaving 14 bases between them. Germline CDR1 is SGHNT and CDR2 is YENEEA. CDR3 loop: CASSPAPEGEQFF. In nucleotides, the CDR3 is TGTGCCAGCAGCCCCGCCCCTGAGGGTGAGCAGTTCTTC.

This clone is a singleton in its sample. The chain carries TRBV11-3 and TRBJ1-4, with a possible D match to TRBD1 (5 bases). This CDR3 is built from 15 residues. CDR1 and CDR2 (germline): SGHNT, YENEEA. Trimming stripped 4 bases from V and 7 bases from J, with 16 bases between. Here the CDR3 reads CASSWGRRAVEKLFF. The CDR3 nucleotides read TGTGCCAGCAGCTGGGGCAGGAGGGCCGTTGAAAAACTGTTTTTT.

The rearrangement links TRBV4-2 to TRBJ1-2; the match to TRBD1 covers 9 bases. There are 14 residues in the CDR3. J lost 6 bases, V lost 3 bases, and 5 bases had no gene match. Germline CDR1 and CDR2: LGHNA and YNFKEQ. The CDR3 DNA follows: TGTGCCAGCAGCCAGACGGACAGGGGCAATGGCTACACCTTC. Its translation: CASSQTDRGNGYTF.

The rearrangement uses TRBV10-3 and TRBJ2-5; D may match TRBD1 or TRBD2 (6 bases each). V dropped 1 base and J dropped 2 bases, with 11 bases sitting between them. Germline values: CDR1 ENHRY, CDR2 SYGVKD. This CDR3 region has 15 residues. The CDR3 DNA reads as TGTGCCATCAGTGAGTTGGGGGGCCCTCAAGAGACCCAGTACTTC. Protein product: CAISELGGPQETQYF.

This clone came up a few times. This chain connects TRBV4-3 to TRBJ1-1; 7 bases line up with TRBD1. CDR1 is LGHNA, CDR2 YSLEER, per germline. After removal of 4 bases from V and 1 base from J, the junction contained 3 bases not matched to a gene. The CDR3 spans 14 residues. In DNA form, the CDR3 reads TGCGCCAGCAGCCTACGACAGGGGAACACTGAAGCTTTCTTT. Protein product: CASSLRQGNTEAFF.

The gene calls are TRBV7-2 and TRBJ2-7, with D uncertain. The germline gives CDR1 SGHTA, CDR2 FQGNSA. The CDR3 runs 14 residues. Between the trimmed V and J ends, which lost 5 bases and 6 bases, there was a span of 17 bases. For the CDR3, the DNA is TGTGCCAGCAGCGAAGACACGACCTTCCGCGAGCAGTACTTC. Amino acid sequence: CASSEDTTFREQYF.

This rearrangement joins TRBV30 to TRBJ2-7; TRBD2 is a possible D gene (6 bases). V was trimmed by 4 bases and J by 4 bases, leaving 17 bases between them. This CDR3 spans 14 amino acids. Germline CDR1 and CDR2: GTSNPN and SVGIG (reference sequence). The CDR3 DNA reads TGTGCCTGGAATGCGGGGCAAAAGGGTTACGAGCAGTACTTC. Its protein product is CAWNAGQKGYEQYF.

This clone was counted between two and nine times. The V and J genes are TRBV6-1 and TRBJ2-1; either TRBD1 or TRBD2 may supply D (5 bases each). V lost 5 bases, J lost 2 bases, and 13 bases lay in between. Germline-derived CDR1 and CDR2 are MNHNS and SASEGT. This CDR3 comprises 15 residues. CDR3 loop: CASSREQVPYNEQFF. The CDR3 DNA reads as TGTGCCAGCAGTCGGGAACAGGTCCCCTACAATGAGCAGTTCTTC.

The chain joins TRBV7-8 to TRBJ1-1, with D unclear. There are 13 residues in the CDR3. Germline V gene data show CDR1 as SGHVS and CDR2 as FQNEAQ. The V gene lost 1 base and the J gene lost 3 bases, with 6 bases spanning the gap. This chain's CDR3 is CASSLGQYTEAFF. The CDR3 DNA is TGTGCCAGCAGCTTAGGTCAATACACTGAAGCTTTCTTT.

J is TRBJ2-5 and V is TRBV6-6; TRBD1 matches 10 bases. Unmatched junction bases numbered 5, after V lost 10 bases and J lost 3 bases. Germline lookup yields CDR1 MNHNY and CDR2 SVGAGI (reference sequence). This CDR3 is 13 amino acids long. In DNA form, the CDR3 reads TGTGCCATCGCCGGGACAGGGGAAGAGACCCAGTACTTC. It translates to CAIAGTGEETQYF.

This clone was seen only once. The CDR3 DNA reads as TGTGCCAGCTCACCATTCCCTAGCGGGGGCGATACGCAGTATTTT. This gives the protein CASSPFPSGGDTQYF. V and J are TRBV18 and TRBJ2-3; TRBD2 matches at 10 bases. The CDR3 loop spans 15 amino acids. J gave up 6 bases and V 2 bases, and 5 bases lay outside the gene matches. The germline V gene encodes CDR1 KGHSH and CDR2 LQKENI.

The V and J genes are TRBV9 and TRBJ1-6, with D perhaps TRBD1 (5 bases). The V end lost 0 bases, the J end lost 6 bases, and 10 bases lay between the germline ends. The CDR3 is 15 residues long. CDR1 and CDR2 (germline): SGDLS, YYNGEE. CDR3 DNA: TGTGCCAGCAGCGTAGAGGGGCAAGGTAATTCACCCCTCCACTTT. Residues: CASSVEGQGNSPLHF.

V gene TRBV2 combines with J gene TRBJ2-5; the D gene is possibly TRBD1 (5 bases). Trimming took off 6 bases at V and 4 bases at J, with 15 bases between the two ends. Germline V gene data show CDR1 as SNHLY and CDR2 as FYNNEI. The length of the CDR3 is 14 residues. This CDR3 reads CASSRRQFRETQYF. CDR3 sequence (DNA): TGTGCCAGCAGCCGGCGACAGTTTCGAGAGACCCAGTACTTC.

This chain uses TRBV4-1 with TRBJ2-7; TRBD2 might be the D (5 bases). Looked up from germline, CDR1 is MGHRA and CDR2 is YSYEKL. The CDR3 is 15 amino acids. V was pared by 4 bases and J by 3 bases, with 16 bases between. CDR3 loop: CASSRGNGLGYEQYF. CDR3 sequence (DNA): TGCGCCAGCAGCCGAGGGAACGGCCTGGGCTACGAGCAGTACTTC.

V gene TRBV2 combines with J gene TRBJ2-5; no clear D gene. The germline V and J ends were trimmed by 1 base and 5 bases, with 11 bases remaining between them. Germline CDR1 SNHLY, CDR2 FYNNEI. The length of the CDR3 is 14 residues. The CDR3: CASSEGVVRETQYF. CDR3 coding DNA: TGTGCCAGCAGTGAAGGAGTGGTTAGGGAGACCCAGTACTTC.